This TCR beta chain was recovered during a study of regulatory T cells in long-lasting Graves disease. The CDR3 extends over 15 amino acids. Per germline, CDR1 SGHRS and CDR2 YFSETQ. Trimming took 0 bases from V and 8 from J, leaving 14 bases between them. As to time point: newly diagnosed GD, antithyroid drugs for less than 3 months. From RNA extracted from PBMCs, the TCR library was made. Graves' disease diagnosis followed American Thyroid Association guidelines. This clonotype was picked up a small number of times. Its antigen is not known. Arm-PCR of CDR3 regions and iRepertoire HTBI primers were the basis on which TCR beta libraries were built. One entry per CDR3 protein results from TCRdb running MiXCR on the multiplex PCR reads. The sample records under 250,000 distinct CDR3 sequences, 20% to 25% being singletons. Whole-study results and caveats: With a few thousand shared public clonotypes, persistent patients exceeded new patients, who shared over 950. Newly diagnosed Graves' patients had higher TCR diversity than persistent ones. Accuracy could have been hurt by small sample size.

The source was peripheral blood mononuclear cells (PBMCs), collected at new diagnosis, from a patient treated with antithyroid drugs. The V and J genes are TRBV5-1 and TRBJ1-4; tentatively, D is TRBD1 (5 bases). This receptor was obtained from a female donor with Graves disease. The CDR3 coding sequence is TGCGCCAGCAGCTTGGAAGAGGGGCTTCGGGAAAAACTGTTTTTT. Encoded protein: CASSLEEGLREKLFF.